This T cell receptor beta chain was captured in a study of identical twins. Germline assignment: CDR1 SEHNR and CDR2 FQNEAQ (reference sequence). The CDR3 runs to 12 residues. Trimming left V 8 bases short and J 2 bases short, with 7 bases between. This clonotype was found a few times. Each CDR3 protein is one row after TCRdb ran MiXCR on the 5' RACE reads. This table holds approximately 190,000 distinct CDR3 sequences, about 16% found once. The sample also formed part of further work on T cells expressing NK-cell markers.

This clonotype originated in a woman between 18 and 29 years old in good health. The chain joins TRBV7-9 to TRBJ2-1; possible D gene TRBD2, 6 bases. The sample was CD8+ T cells sorted from blood. The CDR3 loop is CASGGAYNEQFF. The CDR3 DNA is TGTGCCAGCGGAGGGGCCTACAATGAGCAGTTCTTC. The entire variable domain, with the rest obtained from reference TRBV7-9 and TRBJ2-1, is as follows: DTGVSQNPRHKITKRGQNVTFRCDPISEHNRLYWYRQTLGQGPEFLTYFQNEAQLEKSRLLSDRFSAERPKGSFSTLEIQRTEQGDSAMYLCASGGAYNEQFFGPGTRLTVL.